One sample yielded the 13 T cell receptor beta chains listed below, sequenced in a study of PD-1 blockade in classical Hodgkin lymphoma. Noted time point: cycle 4 day 1 (C4D1), after more than 5 weeks of nivolumab. All the patients suffered relapse after autologous stem cell transplantation, and brentuximab vedotin exposure differed. Here immunoSEQ multiplex PCR was the method, and the copy in TCRdb shows in-frame clones only, minus some. Among 20,000 or so clones listed, 75% to 85% were seen once. Specimen: peripheral blood mononuclear cells (PBMCs), collected before the fourth cycle of nivolumab. These receptors all stem from a human donor with classical Hodgkin lymphoma.

This chain links TRBV6-6 with TRBJ2-3, with a possible D match to TRBD2 (6 bases). Trimming shortened V by 5 bases and J by 6 bases, and 12 bases separated the two germline ends. From germline, CDR1 is MNHNY and CDR2 SVGAGI (reference sequence). This CDR3 contains 13 residues. In DNA form, the CDR3 reads TGTGCCAGCAGTGGCACACGGGAGGATACGCAGTATTTT. Translation gives CASSGTREDTQYF.

The chain is built from TRBV19 and TRBJ2-1, with 8 bases identical to TRBD2. The CDR3 totals 15 residues. With V trimmed by 5 bases and J by 0 bases, 3 bases remained unmatched. Germline CDR1 reads LNHDA; CDR2 reads SQIVND (reference sequence). The CDR3 DNA sequence: TGTGCCAGTAGTCCCGGGACTAGCTCCTACAATGAGCAGTTCTTC. This translates into CASSPGTSSYNEQFF.

V gene TRBV25-1 combines with J gene TRBJ2-6; maybe TRBD2 (6 bases). This CDR3 contains 17 residues. Per the germline V gene, CDR1 is MGHDK and CDR2 is SYGVNS. The V and J ends lost 0 bases and 2 bases respectively, with 11 bases between them. CDR3: CASSEYGRGAGANVLTF. The CDR3 DNA reads TGTGCCAGCAGTGAATATGGCCGCGGGGCTGGGGCCAACGTCCTGACTTTC.

The V call is TRBV25-1, the J call TRBJ1-6; D gene unclear. V shed 3 bases and J shed 0 bases, with 9 bases lying between them. The germline gives CDR1 MGHDK, CDR2 SYGVNS. The length of the CDR3 is 16 residues. Here the CDR3 reads CASSDRASSYNSPLHF. CDR3 sequence (DNA): TGTGCCAGCAGTGATCGGGCAAGCTCCTATAATTCACCCCTCCACTTT.

The chain couples TRBV29-1 to TRBJ1-2; D ambiguous. The CDR3 spans 10 residues. Germline-derived CDR1 and CDR2 are SQVTM and ANQGSEA. V was pared by 4 bases and J by 8 bases, with 8 bases between. The CDR3 is CSVVGNGYTF. In DNA form, the CDR3 reads TGCAGCGTTGTGGGGAACGGCTACACCTTC.

This clone occurred once. The rearrangement uses TRBV7-2 and TRBJ2-3; weak D call: TRBD1 (5 bases). V was clipped by 2 bases and J by 4 bases, with 13 bases between them. Germline CDR1 is SGHTA and CDR2 is FQGNSA. The CDR3 is 15 residues long. The CDR3 region has the DNA TGTGCCAGCAGCTTACCTAGGGTGACAGCAGATACGCAGTATTTT. This encodes CASSLPRVTADTQYF.

The CDR3 region is CASSSQGFATGELFF. DNA of the CDR3: TGTGCCAGCAGTTCACAGGGGTTTGCCACCGGGGAGCTGTTTTTT. This rearrangement joins TRBV6-5 to TRBJ2-2; 7 nucleotides align to TRBD1. V lost 4 bases and J lost 4; bases outside the gene matches: 6. This CDR3 is built from 15 residues. Germline CDR1 reads MNHEY; CDR2 reads SVGAGI.

This clone appeared a few times. The chain is built from TRBV29-1 and TRBJ2-3; 8 nucleotides line up with TRBD2. The V and J ends lost 7 bases and 1 base, in that order; junction bases with no gene match: 13. The CDR3 consists of 16 residues. The germline CDR1 and CDR2 sequences are SQVTM and ANQGSEA. CDR3 region: CSARPIAGSGTDTQYF. CDR3 bases: TGCAGCGCCCGTCCCATAGCGGGAAGTGGCACAGATACGCAGTATTTT.

The chain joins TRBV5-4 to TRBJ1-5; no clear D gene. The CDR3 contains 15 residues. Trimming took 4 bases from V and 1 from J, leaving 12 bases between them. Germline-derived CDR1 and CDR2 are SGHNT and YYREEE (reference sequence). The CDR3 bases are TGTGCCAGCAGCCCCGGGCCAGCCAGCAATCAGCCCCAGCATTTT. Residues: CASSPGPASNQPQHF.

The V call is TRBV28, the J call TRBJ2-1; no reliable D call. The germline CDR1 and CDR2 sequences are MDHEN and SYDVKM. This CDR3 contains 11 residues. Trimming took 8 bases from V and 10 from J, leaving 12 bases between them. CDR3 sequence: CASELGREQFF. Here the CDR3 DNA reads TGTGCCAGCGAGTTGGGCAGGGAGCAGTTCTTC.

The chain carries TRBV6-4 and TRBJ2-1; TRBD1 or TRBD2 may be the D gene (6 bases each). Trimming stripped 0 bases from V and 12 bases from J, with 24 bases between. The CDR3 totals 17 residues. Germline CDR1 reads MRHNA; CDR2 reads SNTAGT. Written as DNA, the CDR3 is TGTGCCAGCAGTGACTCCGGGGGCCCAGGTGAGCGATATGGGCAGTTCTTC. Translating it yields CASSDSGGPGERYGQFF.

V usage is TRBV7-9 and J usage is TRBJ2-3; D not certain. The V gene's germline CDR1 is SEHNR and CDR2 FQNEAQ (reference sequence). This CDR3 region has 13 residues. Trimming took off 1 base at V and 5 bases at J, with 7 bases between the two ends. The CDR3 region has the DNA TGTGCCAGCAGCTTAGACTCGATAGATACGCAGTATTTT. Translating gives CASSLDSIDTQYF.

V and J are TRBV6-1 and TRBJ1-6, with D perhaps TRBD1 (5 bases). CDR1 and CDR2 from the germline V gene are MNHNS and SASEGT. The CDR3 is 15 residues long. The ends were cut back, 1 base at V and 10 bases at J, with 14 bases in the middle. This chain's CDR3 is CASSEGGVGGSPLHF. The DNA of the CDR3 is TGTGCCAGCAGTGAAGGAGGGGTCGGCGGGTCACCCCTCCACTTT.